A single sample is the source of the 10 T cell receptor beta chains below, sequenced in a study of graft-versus-host responses after intestinal transplantation. These receptors' antigens are unknown. Profiling relied on immunoSEQ multiplex PCR, and the TCRdb table lists in-frame clones only, not all of them. The data contain fewer than 95,000 clones, approximately 94% of them singletons. The sample in question was unstimulated CD4+ T cells sorted from spleen or lymph node cells, obtained before transplant. These receptors came from a human donor who was the organ donor for an intestinal transplant.

The rearrangement joins TRBV6-4 to TRBJ2-7; a weak D match, TRBD2 (6 bases). Trimming removed 5 bases at V and 0 bases at J, with 8 bases between. CDR1 and CDR2 from the germline V gene are MRHNA and SNTAGT. The length of the CDR3 is 13 residues. Written as DNA, the CDR3 is TGTGCCAGCAGTCACGGGAGCTCCTACGAGCAGTACTTC. This translates into CASSHGSSYEQYF.

This chain links TRBV5-1 with TRBJ2-7; tentatively, D is TRBD2 (6 bases). The CDR3 runs 16 residues. Germline V gene sequence: CDR1 SGHRS, CDR2 YFSETQ. V was cut by 5 bases and J by 4 bases, with 22 bases left in between. In DNA, the CDR3 is TGCGCCAGCAGTCGGGGACTCCAGCGCGCGTCTTACGAGCAGTACTTC. It specifies CASSRGLQRASYEQYF.

The rearrangement uses TRBV4-1 and TRBJ2-3, with 7 nucleotides matching TRBD2. CDR1 and CDR2 from the germline V gene are MGHRA and YSYEKL. This CDR3 is 16 amino acids long. V was clipped by 1 base and J by 1 base; unmatched bases: 5. The CDR3 is CASSQGFGGGTDTQYF. The CDR3 DNA is TGCGCCAGCAGCCAAGGGTTTGGGGGGGGCACAGATACGCAGTATTTT.

This clone has just one count. The genes are TRBV10-2 and TRBJ2-1, with D possibly matching TRBD1 (6 bases). Trimming stripped 6 bases from V and 4 bases from J, with 10 bases between. CDR3 length: 13 residues. Looked up from germline, CDR1 is WSHSY and CDR2 is SAAADI. The CDR3 DNA is TGCGCCAGCAGGGCAGGGGCGTACAATGAGCAGTTCTTC. Its protein product is CASRAGAYNEQFF.

The chain couples TRBV7-9 to TRBJ2-3; D may be TRBD1 (5 bases). The CDR3 has 14 amino acids. Trimming took off 2 bases at V and 4 bases at J, with 10 bases between the two ends. The germline V gene has CDR1 SEHNR and CDR2 FQNEAQ (reference sequence). The CDR3 DNA reads as TGTGCCAGCAGCTTATGGCTAGGGGCAGATACGCAGTATTTT. It is translated as CASSLWLGADTQYF.

The chain has TRBV7-8 and TRBJ2-1, with 10 bases that match TRBD2. The germline CDR1 and CDR2 sequences are SGHVS and FQNEAQ. The CDR3 has 17 amino acids. V gave up 5 bases and J gave up 2 bases; unmatched junction bases: 9. CDR3: CASSPSLAGRTYNEQFF. CDR3 sequence (DNA): TGTGCCAGCAGCCCCTCACTAGCGGGGAGAACCTACAATGAGCAGTTCTTC.

The CDR3 sequence is CASSEADGVETQYF. The CDR3 DNA reads as TGCGCCAGCAGTGAAGCGGATGGAGTTGAGACCCAGTACTTC. The genes are TRBV10-1 and TRBJ2-5; maybe TRBD2 (5 bases). Germline CDR1 is WNHNN and CDR2 is SYGVQD (reference sequence). The germline V and J ends were trimmed by 3 bases and 5 bases, with 13 bases remaining between them. This CDR3 is built from 14 residues.

The table lists this clone with a count of one. The rearrangement uses TRBV2 and TRBJ2-2, with D perhaps TRBD1 (6 bases). Trimming left V 1 base short and J 7 bases short, with 13 bases between. The CDR3 consists of 15 residues. CDR1 and CDR2 (germline): SNHLY, FYNNEI. The CDR3 spells CASSEDRANVGELFF. CDR3 in DNA: TGTGCCAGCAGTGAAGACAGGGCGAATGTCGGGGAGCTGTTTTTT. The complete variable domain, with remaining parts taken from reference TRBV2 and TRBJ2-2, reads EPEVTQTPSHQVTQMGQEVILRCVPISNHLYFYWYRQILGQKVEFLVSFYNNEISEKSEIFDDQFSVERPDGSNFTLKIRSTKLEDSAMYFCASSEDRANVGELFFGEGSRLTVL.

The chain joins TRBV25-1 to TRBJ2-5, with D perhaps matching TRBD2 (6 bases). Per the germline V gene, CDR1 is MGHDK and CDR2 is SYGVNS. The CDR3 runs to 17 residues. Between the trimmed V and J ends, which lost 8 bases and 1 base, there was a span of 23 bases. CDR3 in DNA: TGTGCCAGCGCACCCCGGAGGGGTCAGGGCCCCCAAGAGACCCAGTACTTC. Translating gives CASAPRRGQGPQETQYF.

The CDR3 sequence: CASSELAAYTDTQYF. In nucleotides, the CDR3 is TGTGCCAGCAGCGAACTAGCGGCATACACAGATACGCAGTATTTT. The chain combines TRBV14 with TRBJ2-3; 8 bases are shared with TRBD2. This CDR3 comprises 15 residues. Germline V CDR1 and CDR2: SGHDN, FVKESK. J was trimmed by 2 bases and V by 5 bases; bases with no gene match: 6.